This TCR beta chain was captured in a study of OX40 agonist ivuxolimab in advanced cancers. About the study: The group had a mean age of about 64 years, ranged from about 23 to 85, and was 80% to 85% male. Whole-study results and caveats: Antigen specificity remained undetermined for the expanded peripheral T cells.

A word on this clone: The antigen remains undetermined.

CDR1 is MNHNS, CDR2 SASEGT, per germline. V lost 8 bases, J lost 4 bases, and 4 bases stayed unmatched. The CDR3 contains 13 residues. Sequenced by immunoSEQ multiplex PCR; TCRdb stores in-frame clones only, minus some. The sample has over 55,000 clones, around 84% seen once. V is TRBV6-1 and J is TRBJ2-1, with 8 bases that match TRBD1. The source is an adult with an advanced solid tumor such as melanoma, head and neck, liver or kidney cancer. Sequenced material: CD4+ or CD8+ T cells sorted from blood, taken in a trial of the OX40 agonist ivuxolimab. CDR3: CASFTGGYNEQFF. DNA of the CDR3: TGTGCCAGCTTTACAGGGGGGTACAATGAGCAGTTCTTC.